The rows below give T cell receptor beta chains drawn from one sample of a study of T cell responses to AZD1222 COVID-19 vaccine. The assay was immunoSEQ multiplex PCR, and TCRdb's table has in-frame clones only and misses some. The sample consists of some 130,000 clones, roughly 90% of them appearing once. The input for sequencing was peripheral blood, taken on day 0 of AZD1222 vaccination. The receptors were gathered from an adult in good health. CDR3s include the opening cysteine and the closing phenylalanine or tryptophan. The D gene is left open where the match is weak. The size field is filled for only some rows; it gives once, few, many or a size class.

V gene	J gene	D gene	clone size	CDR3 DNA	CDR3 protein
TRBV5-1	TRBJ1-2	.	.	TGCGCCAGCAGCTTGTCTTCCCGGACCTATGGCTACACCTTC	CASSLSSRTYGYTF
TRBV28	TRBJ1-3	.	.	TGTGCCAGCAGTTTCCGGGGGAGACCTGGAAACACCATATATTTT	CASSFRGRPGNTIYF
TRBV5-8	TRBJ1-2	.	.	TGTGCCAGCAGATCCGGGACTCGCGGCTACACCTTC	CASRSGTRGYTF
TRBV6-1	TRBJ1-6	.	.	TGTGCCAGCAGTGACCACTATAATTCACCCCTCCACTTT	CASSDHYNSPLHF
TRBV27	TRBJ2-7	.	.	TGTGCCAGCAGCTTTTCGGGACTGACCTACGAGCAGTACTTC	CASSFSGLTYEQYF
TRBV28	TRBJ1-2	.	once	TGTGCCAGCAGTTTAAAATCGGGATTGGCTGGCTACACCTTC	CASSLKSGLAGYTF
TRBV27	TRBJ2-5	.	.	TGTGCCAGCAGTTTAGGTTTCGAAGAGACCCAGTACTTC	CASSLGFEETQYF
TRBV7-8	TRBJ1-6	TRBD1	.	TGTGCCAGCAGCTTCCGAGACAGGGACAGTTCACCCCTCCACTTT	CASSFRDRDSSPLHF
TRBV12-3/TRBV12-4	TRBJ1-2	.	.	TGTGCCAGCAGCCAACCAGGGGATGGCTACACCTTC	CASSQPGDGYTF
TRBV18	TRBJ1-2	TRBD1	.	TGTGCCAGCTCACCACGAGTAGACAGGGGCTATGGCTACACCTTC	CASSPRVDRGYGYTF
TRBV27	TRBJ2-1	TRBD2	once	TGTGCCAGCAGTCCATATCAGGGACTAGCGGGGCCCAATGAGCAGTTCTTC	CASSPYQGLAGPNEQFF
TRBV28	TRBJ2-3	TRBD1	.	TGTGCCAGCAGTGGAGACAGGGGCACAGATACGCAGTATTTT	CASSGDRGTDTQYF
TRBV18	TRBJ2-7	TRBD1	.	TGTGCCAGCTCACCACAGGGGGCAGGCTACGAGCAGTACTTC	CASSPQGAGYEQYF
TRBV24-1	TRBJ1-4	.	.	TGTGCCACCAGTGATGACACCGAAAAACTGTTTTTT	CATSDDTEKLFF
TRBV11-2	TRBJ2-7	.	.	TGTGCCAGCAGCTTAAGGGTTGGCGAGCAGTACTTC	CASSLRVGEQYF
TRBV28	TRBJ1-6	TRBD1	.	TGTGCCAGCAGTTTACCCACAGGGGTTGGTTCACCCCTCCACTTT	CASSLPTGVGSPLHF
TRBV27	TRBJ2-5	.	few	TGTGCCAGCAGTGCGGGACGGAGCCAGTACTTC	CASSAGRSQYF
TRBV29-1	TRBJ1-2	.	.	TGCAGCGTTGGGCAGGGGAACTATGGCTACACCTTC	CSVGQGNYGYTF
TRBV27	TRBJ2-7	.	few	TGTGCCAGCAGTTCCCTCCCCCGACCCTACGAGCAGTACTTC	CASSSLPRPYEQYF
TRBV18	TRBJ1-5	TRBD1	.	TGTGCCAGCTCACCACCGTGGACAGGGATCAATCAGCCCCAGCATTTT	CASSPPWTGINQPQHF
TRBV7-9	TRBJ2-3	.	.	TGTGCCAGCAGCTTGGTGGGATTGGCGCAGTATTTT	CASSLVGLAQYF
TRBV5-6	TRBJ2-1	.	.	TGTGCCAGCAGCCGGGACGTCCATGAGCAGTTCTTC	CASSRDVHEQFF
TRBV7-3	TRBJ2-7	.	.	TGTGCCAGCAGCTTAGGTAAACCCTACGAGCAGTACTTC	CASSLGKPYEQYF
TRBV4-2	TRBJ2-2	.	.	TGTGCCAGCAGCCAAGATTGGGCTAGCATCTCCCCGGGTGCCGGGGAGCTGTTTTTT	CASSQDWASISPGAGELFF
TRBV11-3	TRBJ2-5	TRBD1	.	TGTGCCAGCAGCTTAAGTTCGGGACAGGGAGTGGAGACCCAGTACTTC	CASSLSSGQGVETQYF
TRBV5-5	TRBJ1-1	TRBD1	once	TGTGCCAGCAGCTTGGAGGGGGCGCGGACCACTGAAGCTTTCTTT	CASSLEGARTTEAFF
TRBV9	TRBJ2-1	TRBD2	.	TGTGCCAGCAGCACTCCACCGGGACTAAAGTACAATGAGCAGTTCTTC	CASSTPPGLKYNEQFF
TRBV7-9	TRBJ1-6	.	.	TGTGCCAGCAGCGTCCACGACCCAGGATGGACCTATAATTCACCCCTCCACTTT	CASSVHDPGWTYNSPLHF
TRBV20-1	TRBJ2-7	.	.	TGCAGTGCTAGTTCGGTCTGGGGCCGATTGGAGCAGTACTTC	CSASSVWGRLEQYF
TRBV7-2	TRBJ2-7	TRBD2	.	TGTGCCAGCAGTATTAGCGGGAGTCTCCCCTACGAGCAGTACTTC	CASSISGSLPYEQYF
TRBV18	TRBJ1-2	.	.	TGTGCCAGCTCACCAACACAGGAAAAAGGCTACACCTTC	CASSPTQEKGYTF
TRBV7-2	TRBJ2-3	TRBD1	.	TGTGCCAGCAGCTGGGACAGGGGTGGGCCAGATACGCAGTATTTT	CASSWDRGGPDTQYF
TRBV18	TRBJ2-1	.	.	TGTGCCAGCTCACCGACAGGAGCGGATGAGCAGTTCTTC	CASSPTGADEQFF
TRBV10-3	TRBJ1-5	TRBD1	.	TGTGCCGTGGGTGAGGGGGCCTTTCCTGATCAGCCCCAGCATTTT	CAVGEGAFPDQPQHF
TRBV2	TRBJ2-7	.	.	TGTGCCAGCAGTGGGTACGGCGAGCAGTACTTC	CASSGYGEQYF
TRBV10-3	TRBJ2-3	.	.	TGTGCCATCAGTGAGTCTGTCCACCCTAGCACAGATACGCAGTATTTT	CAISESVHPSTDTQYF
TRBV5-4	TRBJ2-1	.	.	TGTGCCAGCAGCTTCCCCGGGACCTTGAGCAATGAGCAGTTCTTC	CASSFPGTLSNEQFF
TRBV15	TRBJ2-7	.	.	TGTGCCACCAGCAGAGTCAGGGGCGAGTACGAGCAGTACTTC	CATSRVRGEYEQYF
TRBV6-4	TRBJ2-2	.	.	TGTGCCAGCAGTGACTCTGGGGCGACGAACACCGGGGAGCTGTTTTTT	CASSDSGATNTGELFF